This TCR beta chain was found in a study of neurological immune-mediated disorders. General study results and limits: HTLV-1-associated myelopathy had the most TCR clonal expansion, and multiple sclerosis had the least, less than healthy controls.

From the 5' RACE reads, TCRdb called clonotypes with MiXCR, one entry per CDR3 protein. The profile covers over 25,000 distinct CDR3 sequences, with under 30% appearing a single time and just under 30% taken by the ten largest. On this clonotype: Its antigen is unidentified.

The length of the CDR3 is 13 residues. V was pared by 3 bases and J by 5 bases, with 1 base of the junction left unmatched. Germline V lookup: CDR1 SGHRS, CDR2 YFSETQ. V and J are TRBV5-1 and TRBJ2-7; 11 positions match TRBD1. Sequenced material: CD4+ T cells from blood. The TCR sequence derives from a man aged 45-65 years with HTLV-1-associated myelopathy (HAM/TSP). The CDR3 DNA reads TGCGCCAGCAGCTGGGACAGGGGGAACGAGCAGTACTTC. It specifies CASSWDRGNEQYF.